The 30 T cell receptor beta chains listed next were all sequenced from one sample in a study of blood T cell repertoires in COVID-19. Produced via immunoSEQ multiplex PCR; TCRdb's table is partial and in-frame only. The sample contains under 450,000 clones, roughly 86% of which appear only once. The sample comprised PBMCs or T cells enriched from blood (not recorded which). All receptors derive from a man under 40 who had recovered from COVID-19.

The count of this clone is one. The chain combines TRBV5-1 with TRBJ2-7, with 9 nucleotides matching TRBD1. The V segment lost 4 bases and the J segment 5 bases; nucleotides outside the gene matches: 10. The length of the CDR3 is 15 residues. Germline V gene sequence: CDR1 SGHRS, CDR2 YFSETQ. CDR3 amino acids: CASSRRGQGGDEQYF. The CDR3 DNA sequence: TGCGCCAGCAGCAGGAGGGGACAGGGTGGGGACGAGCAGTACTTC. The full variable domain, completed using reference TRBV5-1 and TRBJ2-7, is KAGVTQTPRYLIKTRGQQVTLSCSPISGHRSVSWYQQTPGQGLQFLFEYFSETQRNKGNFPGRFSGRQFSNSRSEMNVSTLELGDSALYLCASSRRGQGGDEQYFGPGTRLTVT.

The chain carries TRBV27 and TRBJ2-1, with D uncertain. This CDR3 comprises 11 residues. Trimming shortened V by 3 bases and J by 8 bases, and 5 bases separated the two germline ends. Germline V gene data show CDR1 as MNHEY and CDR2 as SMNVEV (reference sequence). CDR3 coding DNA: TGTGCCAGCAGTTTTAGAGATGAGCAGTTCTTC. It translates to CASSFRDEQFF.

The rearrangement links TRBV7-8 to TRBJ1-3, with unresolved D. Germline V lookup: CDR1 SGHVS, CDR2 FQNEAQ. V was clipped by 4 bases and J by 4 bases, with 23 bases between them. This CDR3 is built from 18 residues. The CDR3 loop is CASSYQSLAPSAGNTIYF. CDR3 sequence (DNA): TGTGCCAGCAGCTACCAGAGCCTAGCGCCCAGCGCGGGAAACACCATATATTTT. Combining the CDR3 with reference TRBV7-8 and TRBJ1-3 gives the whole variable domain GAGVSQSPRYKVAKRGQDVALRCDPISGHVSLFWYQQALGQGPEFLTYFQNEAQLDKSGLPSDRFFAERPEGSVSTLKIQRTQQEDSAVYLCASSYQSLAPSAGNTIYFGEGSWLTVV.

Concerning this clone: The same CDR3 also results from other DNA sequences found in this sample. This chain's CDR3 is CASSRDRNQPQHF. The CDR3 bases are TGTGCCAGCTCACGGGACAGGAATCAGCCCCAGCATTTT. V is TRBV18 and J is TRBJ1-5; the match to TRBD1 covers 8 bases. Germline values: CDR1 KGHSH, CDR2 LQKENI. The ends lost 4 bases at V and 4 bases at J; junction bases unmatched: 0. The CDR3 is made up of 13 amino acids.

The chain combines TRBV7-9 with TRBJ2-4; TRBD2 matches at 12 bases. V lost 6 bases to trimming and J lost 11 bases; unmatched junction nucleotides: 8. Germline V CDR1 and CDR2: SEHNR, FQNEAQ (reference sequence). The CDR3 runs 14 residues. CDR3 in amino acids: CASSLTSGGKVQYF. Written as DNA, the CDR3 is TGTGCCAGCAGTTTGACTAGCGGGGGCAAGGTTCAGTACTTC.

CDR3 coding DNA: TGTGCCAGCAGCTTAGGAGGACAACTCTCTGGAAACACCATATATTTT. Translating it yields CASSLGGQLSGNTIYF. This chain uses TRBV7-2 with TRBJ1-3; D perhaps matches TRBD1 (5 bases). This CDR3 is built from 16 residues. V was clipped by 1 base and J by 0 bases, with 10 bases between them. Germline V gene lookup returns CDR1 SGHTA and CDR2 FQGNSA.

The chain recombines TRBV28 with TRBJ1-5; 7 positions match TRBD1. Germline assignment: CDR1 MDHEN and CDR2 SYDVKM. V was pared by 5 bases and J by 4 bases, with 5 bases of the junction left unmatched. CDR3 length: 14 amino acids. The CDR3 DNA is TGTGCCAGCAGTCCCTGGGACAGTAATCAGCCCCAGCATTTT. This codes for CASSPWDSNQPQHF.

The V gene is TRBV19, the J gene TRBJ2-2; 7 bases line up with TRBD1. Losses at the gene ends were 4 bases for V and 3 bases for J; bases not matched to a gene: 11. Germline V gene data show CDR1 as LNHDA and CDR2 as SQIVND (reference sequence). There are 17 residues in the CDR3. The CDR3 protein is CASSSKPGQLYTGELFF. CDR3 DNA sequence: TGTGCCAGTAGTAGTAAGCCGGGACAGCTCTACACCGGGGAGCTGTTTTTT.

V gene TRBV19 combines with J gene TRBJ1-1; D uncertain. Germline V CDR1 and CDR2: LNHDA, SQIVND (reference sequence). V lost 6 bases and J lost 1, with 6 bases in between. The CDR3 length is 12 residues. CDR3 in amino acids: CASSPRNTEAFF. The CDR3 DNA sequence: TGTGCCAGTAGCCCCCGGAACACTGAAGCTTTCTTT.

This chain connects TRBV28 to TRBJ1-5; TRBD1 aligns across 9 bases. The CDR3 length is 16 residues. In germline, CDR1 is MDHEN, CDR2 SYDVKM. The trim removed 2 bases at V and 6 bases at J, leaving 8 bases unmatched. The CDR3 is CASSLPGTGLIQPQHF. The CDR3 bases are TGTGCCAGCAGTTTACCCGGGACAGGGCTAATTCAGCCCCAGCATTTT.

The V and J genes are TRBV11-2 and TRBJ1-5; TRBD1 aligns across 8 bases. CDR3 length equals 15 residues. The germline V gene encodes CDR1 SGHAT and CDR2 FQNNGV. Trimming at V came to 5 bases and at J to 5 bases, leaving 8 bases not matched to a gene. CDR3 amino acids: CASSLSPGGHQPQHF. The CDR3 nucleotides read TGTGCCAGCAGCCTTTCCCCAGGGGGCCATCAGCCCCAGCATTTT.

This chain uses TRBV7-2 with TRBJ1-3; D unresolved. Trimming shortened V by 1 base and J by 0 bases, and 10 bases separated the two germline ends. Germline-derived CDR1 and CDR2 are SGHTA and FQGNSA. The CDR3 sequence is 16 residues long. The CDR3 region has the DNA TGTGCCAGCAGCTTAGATCCGGGAGGCTCTGGAAACACCATATATTTT. It codes for CASSLDPGGSGNTIYF.

The CDR3 protein is CASKIGGSNQPQHF. In DNA, the CDR3 is TGTGCCTCCAAGATCGGGGGAAGCAATCAGCCCCAGCATTTT. V is TRBV19 and J is TRBJ1-5, with D possibly being TRBD1 (5 bases). V lost 11 bases and J lost 1, with 15 bases in between. Germline V lookup: CDR1 LNHDA, CDR2 SQIVND (reference sequence). The length of the CDR3 is 14 residues.

J is TRBJ1-1 and V is TRBV7-8; TRBD1 agrees at 8 bases. Trimming removed 3 bases from V and 4 bases from J; junction bases left unmatched: 4. The CDR3 consists of 14 residues. Germline V gene lookup returns CDR1 SGHVS and CDR2 FQNEAQ. The CDR3 nucleotides are TGTGCCAGCAGCTTGCAACAGGGGGGCACTGAAGCTTTCTTT. It codes for CASSLQQGGTEAFF. Based on the CDR3 plus reference TRBV7-8 and TRBJ1-1, the full variable domain is GAGVSQSPRYKVAKRGQDVALRCDPISGHVSLFWYQQALGQGPEFLTYFQNEAQLDKSGLPSDRFFAERPEGSVSTLKIQRTQQEDSAVYLCASSLQQGGTEAFFGQGTRLTVV.

J is TRBJ2-7 and V is TRBV30; D may be TRBD1 (6 bases). The CDR3 is made up of 15 amino acids. CDR1 is GTSNPN, CDR2 SVGIG, per germline (reference sequence). Trimming pared 2 bases from V and 2 bases from J, leaving 16 bases between. CDR3: CAWSRKTGLTYEQYF. In DNA form, the CDR3 reads TGTGCCTGGAGTCGGAAGACAGGCCTTACCTACGAGCAGTACTTC.

The chain links TRBV15 to TRBJ2-1; D is possibly TRBD2 (6 bases). There are 15 residues in the CDR3. The germline CDR1 and CDR2 sequences are LNHNV and YYDKDF (reference sequence). Trimming shortened V by 3 bases and J by 7 bases, and 16 bases separated the two germline ends. CDR3: CATSSPSSAANEQFF. The CDR3 nucleotides are TGTGCCACCAGCAGCCCATCTAGCGCCGCGAATGAGCAGTTCTTC.

V and J are TRBV6-5 and TRBJ2-2; D gene uncertain. The CDR3 extends over 15 amino acids. V was pared by 0 bases and J by 3 bases, with 8 bases between. The V gene's germline CDR1 is MNHEY and CDR2 SVGAGI. The CDR3 reads CASSYSLGYTGELFF. DNA for the CDR3: TGTGCCAGCAGTTACTCGCTAGGTTACACCGGGGAGCTGTTTTTT.

The chain uses TRBV9 and TRBJ1-5; D not resolved. Trimming removed 0 bases at V and 4 bases at J, with 8 bases between. The CDR3 consists of 14 residues. Germline CDR1 is SGDLS and CDR2 is YYNGEE. The CDR3 here is CASSVGLGNQPQHF. The DNA for the CDR3 is TGTGCCAGCAGCGTAGGCCTCGGTAATCAGCCCCAGCATTTT.

This rearrangement joins TRBV7-8 to TRBJ1-2; the match to TRBD1 covers 7 bases. The germline gives CDR1 SGHVS, CDR2 FQNEAQ. With 5 bases clipped from V and 10 bases from J, the junction kept 4 bases outside the gene matches. The CDR3 is 11 amino acids. The CDR3 nucleotides are TGTGCCAGCAGCCTAGGGACAGACTACACCTTC. It encodes CASSLGTDYTF. The whole variable domain, remainder taken from reference TRBV7-8 and TRBJ1-2, is GAGVSQSPRYKVAKRGQDVALRCDPISGHVSLFWYQQALGQGPEFLTYFQNEAQLDKSGLPSDRFFAERPEGSVSTLKIQRTQQEDSAVYLCASSLGTDYTFGSGTRLTVV.

This chain uses TRBV11-3 with TRBJ1-1; D gene unclear. This CDR3 has 16 residues. CDR1 and CDR2 from the germline V gene are SGHNT and YENEEA. V lost 5 bases and J 2 bases, leaving 18 bases between the germline ends. CDR3 region: CASSQEGRGENTEAFF. CDR3 DNA sequence: TGTGCCAGCAGCCAAGAAGGAAGAGGTGAAAACACTGAAGCTTTCTTT.

The sample holds one count of this clone. The chain carries TRBV6-5 and TRBJ2-7; weak D call: TRBD1 (5 bases). The CDR3 contains 16 residues. Germline values: CDR1 MNHEY, CDR2 SVGAGI. Trimming removed 0 bases at V and 5 bases at J, with 17 bases between. CDR3 nucleotide sequence: TGTGCCAGCAGTTACTCGGGTCAAAGGGGTGTGAACGAGCAGTACTTC. It translates to CASSYSGQRGVNEQYF.

V and J are TRBV6-5 and TRBJ1-5, with D possibly being TRBD1 (6 bases). The CDR3 runs to 14 residues. CDR1 and CDR2 from the germline V gene are MNHEY and SVGAGI. Trimming pared 6 bases from V and 5 bases from J, leaving 14 bases between. CDR3 in DNA: TGTGCCAGCAGCCCCGGGGCAGGGGATCAGCCCCAGCATTTT. The encoded protein is CASSPGAGDQPQHF.

The V call is TRBV12-2, the J call TRBJ1-5; TRBD1 is taken as the D call from the table, unchecked against the DNA. TRBV12-2 corresponds to a pseudogene. The CDR3 has 15 amino acids. The CDR3, as DNA: TGTGCAAGTCGTCCGACACTGGATAGCAATCAGCCCCAGCATTTT. Amino acids: CASRPTLDSNQPQHF.

This clone has a single count. The J gene is TRBJ1-6, the V gene TRBV3-1 (or the pseudogene TRBV3-2); D remains unclear. V lost 1 base, J lost 9 bases, and 16 bases lay in between. The CDR3 runs to 16 residues. Germline CDR1 is LGHDT and CDR2 is YNNKEL (reference sequence). The CDR3 loop is CASSQVLLGSPSPLHF. CDR3 sequence (DNA): TGTGCCAGCAGCCAAGTGTTACTCGGTAGCCCTTCACCCCTCCACTTT.

The chain is built from TRBV11-2 and TRBJ1-2; 7 bases align to TRBD1. The germline V gene encodes CDR1 SGHAT and CDR2 FQNNGV. The CDR3 sequence is 13 residues long. The V gene end was trimmed by 1 base and the J gene end by 4 bases; junction bases not matched to a gene: 0. The CDR3 DNA is TGTGCCAGCAGCTTAGGGGACAGCTATGGCTACACCTTC. This gives the protein CASSLGDSYGYTF.

The J gene is TRBJ1-2, the V gene TRBV7-2, with D possibly matching TRBD1 (6 bases). This CDR3 is 17 amino acids long. Germline CDR1 is SGHTA and CDR2 is FQGNSA. The germline V and J ends were trimmed by 2 bases and 1 base, with 17 bases remaining between them. CDR3 protein: CASSLNRIQGLNYGYTF. DNA of the CDR3: TGTGCCAGCAGCTTAAATAGAATACAGGGCCTTAACTATGGCTACACCTTC.

V and J are TRBV5-1 and TRBJ1-2; D not resolved. This CDR3 is 14 amino acids long. Germline CDR1 reads SGHRS; CDR2 reads YFSETQ. V was trimmed by 2 bases and J by 2 bases, leaving 10 bases between them. The CDR3 region is CASSLIDSNYGYTF. CDR3 sequence (DNA): TGCGCCAGCAGCTTAATAGATTCAAACTATGGCTACACCTTC.

This chain links TRBV9 with TRBJ1-2; D possibly corresponds to TRBD1 (5 bases). CDR1 SGDLS and CDR2 YYNGEE come from the germline V gene. Trimming removed 0 bases at V and 4 bases at J, with 13 bases between. The CDR3 sequence is 15 residues long. The CDR3 spells CASSVGAGPVYGYTF. DNA for the CDR3: TGTGCCAGCAGCGTAGGGGCAGGGCCGGTCTATGGCTACACCTTC.

Only one count was recorded for this clone. This sequence joins TRBV14 and TRBJ1-6, with D hard to call. Deletions cut 0 bases from V and 8 bases from J, with 14 bases between. The V gene's germline CDR1 is SGHDN and CDR2 FVKESK. The CDR3 has 16 amino acids. The CDR3 protein is CASSQDRRQSDSPLHF. The CDR3 nucleotides are TGTGCCAGCAGCCAAGATCGACGACAATCGGATTCACCCCTCCACTTT.

A remark on this clone: The sample carries other DNA sequences with the same CDR3. The chain links TRBV5-4 to TRBJ2-7, with 7 bases fitting TRBD1. This CDR3 is 13 amino acids long. Per germline, CDR1 SGHNT and CDR2 YYREEE (reference sequence). Unmatched junction bases numbered 1, after V lost 2 bases and J lost 2 bases. CDR3 sequence reads: CASSFGQAYEQYF. CDR3 DNA: TGTGCCAGCAGCTTCGGACAGGCCTACGAGCAGTACTTC.